The next 20 T cell receptor beta chains were all read from a single sample in a study of blood T cell repertoires in COVID-19 (dated by TCRdb to the early 2020s). The protocol used for the library was the immunoSEQ multiplex PCR assay. TCRdb's version of the immuneACCESS table is confined to in-frame rearrangements and falls short of the full clone set. An unresolved V gene accounts for under half of the shortfall where checked; the remainder is of unknown origin. In this sample the table shows approximately 90,000 clones, around 80% of which occur a single time. Under 55% of the sample comes from the top ten. The sample was peripheral blood. These receptors were taken from a human donor in a cohort sampled during active COVID-19.

In its sample, this clone was seen a few times. The V and J genes are TRBV28 and TRBJ1-6; TRBD1 matches at 8 bases. This CDR3 comprises 15 residues. V was clipped by 2 bases and J by 10 bases; unmatched bases: 7. CDR1 and CDR2 from the germline V gene are MDHEN and SYDVKM. Here the CDR3 reads CASSLGRQGYSPLHF. CDR3 coding DNA: TGTGCCAGCAGTTTAGGTAGACAGGGGTACTCACCCCTCCACTTT.

The chain carries TRBV28 and TRBJ2-1; weak D call: TRBD2 (7 bases). CDR3 length: 14 residues. Germline values: CDR1 MDHEN, CDR2 SYDVKM. V was clipped by 6 bases and J by 6 bases, with 15 bases between them. CDR3 DNA: TGTGCCAGCAGCGTACTGCGGGGGCTCAATGAGCAGTTCTTC. The encoded protein is CASSVLRGLNEQFF.

The DNA for the CDR3 is TGTGCCAGCAGCTTAGCGGGGGCAGGGGGGCGAGAAGCTTTCTTT. Amino acids: CASSLAGAGGREAFF. The rearrangement joins TRBV7-2 to TRBJ1-1; 7 bases match TRBD1. After removal of 0 bases from V and 8 bases from J, the junction contained 9 bases not matched to a gene. The CDR3 extends over 15 amino acids. Germline loops: CDR1 SGHTA, CDR2 FQGNSA.

This sequence joins TRBV5-1 and TRBJ1-2; a possible D gene is TRBD1 (6 bases). V was shortened by 4 bases and J by 4 bases, with 17 bases between the two germline ends. The CDR3 is made up of 15 amino acids. Germline V CDR1 and CDR2: SGHRS, YFSETQ. The CDR3 spells CASSPQQGIFYGYTF. The CDR3 DNA reads as TGCGCCAGCAGCCCCCAACAGGGTATATTCTATGGCTACACCTTC.

This clone showed up just once. The rearrangement links TRBV5-6 to TRBJ2-1; D uncertain. The CDR3 extends over 12 amino acids. Germline V gene lookup returns CDR1 SGHDT and CDR2 YYEEEE. Trimming took off 5 bases at V and 3 bases at J, with 6 bases between the two ends. CDR3 sequence (DNA): TGTGCCAGCAGTCGACACTACAATGAGCAGTTCTTC. Protein product: CASSRHYNEQFF.

This sequence joins TRBV30 and TRBJ2-1; TRBD2 aligns across 9 bases. V trimming: 4 bases; J trimming: 3 bases; junction bases outside the gene matches: 7. The V gene's germline CDR1 is GTSNPN and CDR2 SVGIG (reference sequence). The CDR3 has 15 residues. The CDR3 here is CAWNPGSGSYNEQFF. The CDR3 DNA follows: TGTGCCTGGAACCCCGGTAGCGGGAGCTACAATGAGCAGTTCTTC.

V is TRBV28 and J is TRBJ1-6; 8 bases are a match to TRBD1. The CDR3 has 14 residues. The germline V gene has CDR1 MDHEN and CDR2 SYDVKM. After removal of 5 bases from V and 9 bases from J, the junction contained 6 bases not matched to a gene. As DNA, the CDR3 is TGTGCCAGCAGTCCCAGACAGGGGAGTTCACCCCTCCACTTT. This translates into CASSPRQGSSPLHF.

This chain uses TRBV6-5 with TRBJ1-1; perhaps TRBD1 as D (5 bases). Per germline, CDR1 MNHEY and CDR2 SVGAGI. The V end was cut by 7 bases, the J end by 7 bases, with 10 bases between. The CDR3 has 11 amino acids. The CDR3 DNA is TGTGCCAGCATCTCTACAGGTGAAGCTTTCTTT. It encodes CASISTGEAFF.

On this clone itself: One end of the junction varies from germline; a read error may be responsible. The V gene is TRBV15, the J gene TRBJ2-7, with 10 bases fitting TRBD1. The CDR3 length is 14 residues. Germline V gene sequence: CDR1 LNHNV, CDR2 YYDKDF (reference sequence). This CDR3 is CATRRDRGPYEQYF. The CDR3 bases are TGTGCCACCAGAAGAGACAGGGGGCCCTACGAGCAGTACTTC.

The chain has TRBV19 and TRBJ2-6; weak D call: TRBD1 (6 bases). Germline-derived CDR1 and CDR2 are LNHDA and SQIVND (reference sequence). The CDR3 consists of 14 residues. V lost 9 bases to trimming and J lost 4 bases, with 13 bases between them. CDR3 amino acids: CASTGTTGANVLTF. The CDR3 region has the DNA TGTGCCAGCACCGGGACAACCGGGGCCAACGTCCTGACTTTC.

The CDR3 DNA follows: TGTGCCAGTACCACAGGGACAATCAGGAACTATGGCTACACCTTC. Protein product: CASTTGTIRNYGYTF. The chain couples TRBV19 to TRBJ1-2; TRBD1 might be the D (6 bases). Germline V CDR1 and CDR2: LNHDA, SQIVND (reference sequence). V lost 7 bases and J 2 bases, leaving 17 bases between the germline ends. This CDR3 region has 15 residues.

A few counts support this clone. The rearrangement links TRBV6-2 or TRBV6-3 to TRBJ2-7; 8 nucleotides line up with TRBD1. The CDR3 sequence is 14 residues long. From germline, CDR1 is MNHEY and CDR2 SVGEGT. The J segment lost 5 bases and the V segment lost 2 bases, leaving 5 bases of the junction unmatched. CDR3 protein: CASSYPAGGNEQYF. CDR3 coding DNA: TGTGCCAGCAGTTACCCCGCAGGGGGCAACGAGCAGTACTTC.

Of note for this clone: One end of the junction is discordant with germline, which a read error may explain. This chain connects TRBV18 to TRBJ2-7, with D possibly being TRBD1 (6 bases). The length of the CDR3 is 12 residues. The germline CDR1 and CDR2 sequences are KGHSH and LQKENI. CDR3 DNA sequence: TGTGCCAGCTCACTCGGCCGGGACACGCCGAACTTC. Residues: CASSLGRDTPNF.

This clone was counted a few times. The chain employs TRBV5-4 and TRBJ2-6, with unresolved D. Between the trimmed V and J ends, which lost 2 bases and 0 bases, there was a span of 3 bases. Germline-derived CDR1 and CDR2 are SGHNT and YYREEE (reference sequence). The length of the CDR3 is 14 residues. This chain's CDR3 is CASSFYSGANVLTF. In nucleotides, the CDR3 is TGTGCCAGCAGCTTTTACTCTGGGGCCAACGTCCTGACTTTC.

This clone was seen only a few times. This rearrangement joins TRBV11-1 to TRBJ1-6, with D perhaps matching TRBD1 (5 bases). V was shortened by 5 bases and J by 6 bases, with 11 bases between the two germline ends. This CDR3 is 14 amino acids long. CDR1 and CDR2 (germline): SGHAT, FQDESV (reference sequence). This CDR3 reads CASSRTNINSPLHF. Here the CDR3 DNA reads TGTGCCAGCAGCCGGACAAATATTAATTCACCCCTCCACTTT. Full variable domain (rest looked up from reference TRBV11-1 and TRBJ1-6): EAEVAQSPRYKITEKSQAVAFWCDPISGHATLYWYRQILGQGPELLVQFQDESVVDDSQLPKDRFSAERLKGVDSTLKIQPAELGDSAMYLCASSRTNINSPLHFGNGTRLTVT.

The CDR3 sequence is CASSGLSGKGTDTQYF. The CDR3 DNA is TGTGCCAGCAGTGGACTTAGCGGGAAGGGCACAGATACGCAGTATTTT. V and J are TRBV6-2 or TRBV6-3 and TRBJ2-3, with 8 bases that match TRBD2. The trim removed 5 bases at V and 1 base at J, leaving 8 bases unmatched. Germline V gene lookup returns CDR1 MNHEY and CDR2 SVGEGT. CDR3 length: 16 amino acids.

V and J are TRBV18 and TRBJ2-5; 7 bases map to TRBD1. Germline lookup yields CDR1 KGHSH and CDR2 LQKENI. J was trimmed by 6 bases and V by 1 base; bases with no gene match: 14. This CDR3 is 17 amino acids long. CDR3 sequence reads: CASSPHPSFDRVKTQYF. CDR3 nucleotide sequence: TGTGCCAGCTCACCACACCCGTCGTTCGACAGGGTAAAGACCCAGTACTTC.

V is TRBV11-2 and J is TRBJ2-7; TRBD2 aligns across 7 bases. J lost 4 bases, V lost 4 bases, and 7 bases had no gene match. CDR1 and CDR2 (germline): SGHAT, FQNNGV. The length of the CDR3 is 14 residues. CDR3 sequence (DNA): TGTGCCAGCAGCTCCGGACTAGGGTCGTACGAGCAGTACTTC. This sequence encodes CASSSGLGSYEQYF.

V gene TRBV5-4 combines with J gene TRBJ2-1, with 7 bases lining up with TRBD2. V shed 2 bases, J shed 5 bases, and the junction held 7 bases outside the gene matches. The germline V gene has CDR1 SGHNT and CDR2 YYREEE (reference sequence). This CDR3 is 15 amino acids long. CDR3 nucleotides: TGTGCCAGCAGCTTAGACCTAGCGGCTAACAATGAGCAGTTCTTC. Translation: CASSLDLAANNEQFF.

The chain joins TRBV5-4 to TRBJ1-2, with a weak D call TRBD1 (6 bases). This CDR3 contains 13 residues. V was shortened by 0 bases and J by 7 bases, with 10 bases between the two germline ends. Germline lookup yields CDR1 SGHNT and CDR2 YYREEE (reference sequence). The CDR3 bases are TGTGCCAGCAGCTTGGGGAACAGGGTTGGCTACACCTTC. Protein: CASSLGNRVGYTF.